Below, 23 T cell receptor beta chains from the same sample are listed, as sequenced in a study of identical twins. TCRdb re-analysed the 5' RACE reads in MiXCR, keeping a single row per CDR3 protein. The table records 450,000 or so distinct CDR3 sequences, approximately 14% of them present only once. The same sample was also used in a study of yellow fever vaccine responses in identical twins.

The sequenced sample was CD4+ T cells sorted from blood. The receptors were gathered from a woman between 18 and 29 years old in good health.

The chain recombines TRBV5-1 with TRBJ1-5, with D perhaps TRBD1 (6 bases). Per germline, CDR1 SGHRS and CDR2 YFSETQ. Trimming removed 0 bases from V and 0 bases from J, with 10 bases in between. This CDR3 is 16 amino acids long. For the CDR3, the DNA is TGCGCCAGCAGCTTGGGGGACATAAATAGCAATCAGCCCCAGCATTTT. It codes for CASSLGDINSNQPQHF. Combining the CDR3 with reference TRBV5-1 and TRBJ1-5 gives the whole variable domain KAGVTQTPRYLIKTRGQQVTLSCSPISGHRSVSWYQQTPGQGLQFLFEYFSETQRNKGNFPGRFSGRQFSNSRSEMNVSTLELGDSALYLCASSLGDINSNQPQHFGDGTRLSIL.

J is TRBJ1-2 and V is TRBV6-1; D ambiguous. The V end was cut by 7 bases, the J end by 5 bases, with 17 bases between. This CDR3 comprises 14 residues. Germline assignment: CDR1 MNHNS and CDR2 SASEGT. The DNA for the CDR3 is TGTGCCAGCAACGACGGCAAGTCGAGATATGGCTACACCTTC. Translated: CASNDGKSRYGYTF.

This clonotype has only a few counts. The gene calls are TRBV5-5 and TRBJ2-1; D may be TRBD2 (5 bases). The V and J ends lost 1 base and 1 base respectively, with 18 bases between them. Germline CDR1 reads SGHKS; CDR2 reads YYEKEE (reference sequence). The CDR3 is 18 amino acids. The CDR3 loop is CASSLILPGIPSYNEQFF. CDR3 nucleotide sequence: TGTGCCAGCAGCTTGATACTACCCGGGATTCCTTCCTACAATGAGCAGTTCTTC.

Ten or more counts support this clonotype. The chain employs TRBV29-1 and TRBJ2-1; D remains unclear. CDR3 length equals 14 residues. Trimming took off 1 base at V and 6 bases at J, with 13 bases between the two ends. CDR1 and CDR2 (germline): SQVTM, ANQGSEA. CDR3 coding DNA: TGCAGCGTTGAAGGATATCGGGTTTCCAATGAGCAGTTCTTC. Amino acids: CSVEGYRVSNEQFF.

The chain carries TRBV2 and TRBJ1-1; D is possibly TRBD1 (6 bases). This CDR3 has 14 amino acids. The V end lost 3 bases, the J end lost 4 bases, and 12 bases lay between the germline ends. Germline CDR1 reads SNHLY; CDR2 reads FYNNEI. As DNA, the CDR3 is TGTGCCAGCAGTGAGGGGGGCCGGGGCACTGAAGCTTTCTTT. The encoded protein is CASSEGGRGTEAFF.

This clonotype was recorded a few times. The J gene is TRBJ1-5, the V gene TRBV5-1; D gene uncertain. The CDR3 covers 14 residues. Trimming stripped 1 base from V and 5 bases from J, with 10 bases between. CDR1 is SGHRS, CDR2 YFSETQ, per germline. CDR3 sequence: CASSLSWRDQPQHF. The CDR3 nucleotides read TGCGCCAGCAGCTTGAGTTGGCGGGATCAGCCCCAGCATTTT.

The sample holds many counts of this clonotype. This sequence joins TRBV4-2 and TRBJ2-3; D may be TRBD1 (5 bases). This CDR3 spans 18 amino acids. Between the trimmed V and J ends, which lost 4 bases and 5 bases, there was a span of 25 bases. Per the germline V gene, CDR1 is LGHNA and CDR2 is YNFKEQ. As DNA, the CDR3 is TGTGCCAGCAGCCGGGGCCGAAGTTCGGATCTCGTGATAGATACGCAGTATTTT. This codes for CASSRGRSSDLVIDTQYF.

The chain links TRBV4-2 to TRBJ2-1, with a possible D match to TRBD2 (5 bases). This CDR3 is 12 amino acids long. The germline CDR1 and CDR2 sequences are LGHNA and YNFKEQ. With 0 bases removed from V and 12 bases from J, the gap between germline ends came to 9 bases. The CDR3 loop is CASSQEEEGQFF. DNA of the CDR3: TGTGCCAGCAGCCAAGAAGAAGAGGGGCAGTTCTTC.

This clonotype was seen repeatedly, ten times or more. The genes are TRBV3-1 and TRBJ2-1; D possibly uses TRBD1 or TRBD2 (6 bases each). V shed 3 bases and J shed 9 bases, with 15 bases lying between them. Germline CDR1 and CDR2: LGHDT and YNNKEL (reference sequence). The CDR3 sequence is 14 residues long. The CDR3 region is CASSHSKGGSEQFF. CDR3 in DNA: TGTGCCAGCAGCCACTCGAAGGGGGGTTCTGAGCAGTTCTTC.

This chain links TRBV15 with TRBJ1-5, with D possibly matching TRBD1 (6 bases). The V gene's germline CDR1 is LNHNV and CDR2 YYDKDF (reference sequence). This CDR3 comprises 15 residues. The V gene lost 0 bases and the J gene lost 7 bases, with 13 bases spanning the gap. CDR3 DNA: TGTGCCACCAGCAGAGATCAAGGGGGGAAACAGCCCCAGCATTTT. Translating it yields CATSRDQGGKQPQHF. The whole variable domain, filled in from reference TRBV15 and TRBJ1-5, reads DAMVIQNPRYQVTQFGKPVTLSCSQTLNHNVMYWYQQKSSQAPKLLFHYYDKDFNNEADTPDNFQSRRPNTSFCFLDIRSPGLGDTAMYLCATSRDQGGKQPQHFGDGTRLSIL.

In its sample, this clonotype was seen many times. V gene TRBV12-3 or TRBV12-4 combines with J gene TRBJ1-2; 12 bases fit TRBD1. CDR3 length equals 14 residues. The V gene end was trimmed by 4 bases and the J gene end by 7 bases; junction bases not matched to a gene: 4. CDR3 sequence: CASSWDRGLTGYTF. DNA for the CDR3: TGTGCCAGCAGTTGGGACAGGGGGCTCACTGGCTACACCTTC.

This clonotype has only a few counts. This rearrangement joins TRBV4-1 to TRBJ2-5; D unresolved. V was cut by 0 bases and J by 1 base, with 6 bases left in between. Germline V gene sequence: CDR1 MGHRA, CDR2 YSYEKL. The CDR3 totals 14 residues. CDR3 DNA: TGCGCCAGCAGCCAAGATCCCAGCCAAGAGACCCAGTACTTC. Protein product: CASSQDPSQETQYF.

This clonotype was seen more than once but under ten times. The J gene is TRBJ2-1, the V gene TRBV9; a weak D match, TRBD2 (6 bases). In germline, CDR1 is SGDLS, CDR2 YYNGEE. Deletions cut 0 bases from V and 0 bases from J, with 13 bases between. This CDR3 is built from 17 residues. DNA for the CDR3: TGTGCCAGCAGCGTAGTGGGCGGGATGTTCTCCTACAATGAGCAGTTCTTC. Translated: CASSVVGGMFSYNEQFF.

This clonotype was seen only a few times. The CDR3 nucleotides read TGTGCCAGCAGTTTATTAGGGGCCAGGGGCTACACCTTC. Protein product: CASSLLGARGYTF. This chain joins TRBV27 and TRBJ1-2; the D gene is possibly TRBD1 (5 bases). This CDR3 spans 13 amino acids. Germline CDR1 is MNHEY and CDR2 is SMNVEV (reference sequence). Trimming left V 1 base short and J 8 bases short, with 11 bases between.

The CDR3 sequence: CASSRTGPTPGAFF. In nucleotides, the CDR3 is TGTGCCAGCAGTCGAACAGGGCCAACGCCTGGAGCTTTCTTT. This chain connects TRBV27 to TRBJ1-1, with a weak D call TRBD1 (6 bases). CDR3 length: 14 amino acids. Trimming shortened V by 5 bases and J by 10 bases, and 20 bases separated the two germline ends. Per the germline V gene, CDR1 is MNHEY and CDR2 is SMNVEV (reference sequence).

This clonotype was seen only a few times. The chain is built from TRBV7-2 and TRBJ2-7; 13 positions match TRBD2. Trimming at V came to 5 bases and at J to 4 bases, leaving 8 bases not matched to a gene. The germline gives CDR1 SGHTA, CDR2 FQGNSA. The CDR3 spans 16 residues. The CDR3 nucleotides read TGTGCCAGCAGCCACCCGGGACTAGCGGGAAAGTACGAGCAGTACTTC. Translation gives CASSHPGLAGKYEQYF. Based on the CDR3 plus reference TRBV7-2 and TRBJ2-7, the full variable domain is GAGVSQSPSNKVTEKGKDVELRCDPISGHTALYWYRQSLGQGLEFLIYFQGNSAPDKSGLPSDRFSAERTGGSVSTLTIQRTQQEDSAVYLCASSHPGLAGKYEQYFGPGTRLTVT.

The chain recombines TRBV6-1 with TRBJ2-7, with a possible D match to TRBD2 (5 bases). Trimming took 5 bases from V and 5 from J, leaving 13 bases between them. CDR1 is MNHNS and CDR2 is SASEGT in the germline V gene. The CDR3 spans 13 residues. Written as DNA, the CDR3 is TGTGCCAGCAGTCGGGCGGGCCAAAACGAGCAGTACTTC. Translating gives CASSRAGQNEQYF.

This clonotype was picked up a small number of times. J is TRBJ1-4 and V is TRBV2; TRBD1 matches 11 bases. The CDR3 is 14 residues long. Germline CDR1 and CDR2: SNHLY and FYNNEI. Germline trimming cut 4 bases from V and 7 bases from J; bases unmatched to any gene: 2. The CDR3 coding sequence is TGTGCCAGCAGTGGGGACAGGGGGTCTGAAAAACTGTTTTTT. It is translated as CASSGDRGSEKLFF. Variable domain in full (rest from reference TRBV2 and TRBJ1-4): EPEVTQTPSHQVTQMGQEVILRCVPISNHLYFYWYRQILGQKVEFLVSFYNNEISEKSEIFDDQFSVERPDGSNFTLKIRSTKLEDSAMYFCASSGDRGSEKLFFGSGTQLSVL.

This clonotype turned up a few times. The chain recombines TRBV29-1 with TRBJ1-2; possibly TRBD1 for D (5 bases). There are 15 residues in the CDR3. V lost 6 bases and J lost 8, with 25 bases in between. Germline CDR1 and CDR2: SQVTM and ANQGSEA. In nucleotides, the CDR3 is TGCAGCGTCGGGCAGACCGGGATCCCATCAGGGGGCTACACCTTC. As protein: CSVGQTGIPSGGYTF.

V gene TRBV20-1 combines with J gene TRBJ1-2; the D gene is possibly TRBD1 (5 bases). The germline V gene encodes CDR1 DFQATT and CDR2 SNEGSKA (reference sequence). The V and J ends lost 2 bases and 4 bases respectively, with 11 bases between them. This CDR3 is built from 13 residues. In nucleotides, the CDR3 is TGCAGTGCTAGACGGGGCCTCGGCTATGGCTACACCTTC. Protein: CSARRGLGYGYTF.

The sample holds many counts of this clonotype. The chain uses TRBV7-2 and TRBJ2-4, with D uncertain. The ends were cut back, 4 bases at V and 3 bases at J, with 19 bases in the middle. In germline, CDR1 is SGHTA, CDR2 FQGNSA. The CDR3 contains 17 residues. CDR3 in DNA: TGTGCCAGCAGCTCAATTGACCTCTCCACGGGCAAAAACATTCAGTACTTC. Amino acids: CASSSIDLSTGKNIQYF.

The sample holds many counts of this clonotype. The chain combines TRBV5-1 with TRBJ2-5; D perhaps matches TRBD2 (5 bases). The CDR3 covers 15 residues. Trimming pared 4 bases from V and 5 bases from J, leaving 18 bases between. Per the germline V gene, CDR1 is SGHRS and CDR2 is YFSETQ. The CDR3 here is CASSLGLAGQETQYF. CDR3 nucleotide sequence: TGCGCCAGCAGCCTAGGGCTAGCAGGTCAGGAGACCCAGTACTTC. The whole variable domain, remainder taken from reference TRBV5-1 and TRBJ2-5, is KAGVTQTPRYLIKTRGQQVTLSCSPISGHRSVSWYQQTPGQGLQFLFEYFSETQRNKGNFPGRFSGRQFSNSRSEMNVSTLELGDSALYLCASSLGLAGQETQYFGPGTRLLVL.

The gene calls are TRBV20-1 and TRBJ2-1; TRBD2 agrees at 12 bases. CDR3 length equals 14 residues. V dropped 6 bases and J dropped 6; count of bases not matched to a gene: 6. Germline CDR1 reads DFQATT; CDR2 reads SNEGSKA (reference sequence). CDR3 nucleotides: TGCAGTGCACCTCTAGCGGGGGGGGCCAATGAGCAGTTCTTC. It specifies CSAPLAGGANEQFF.